This T cell receptor (beta chain) was sequenced for a study of T cell changes during pregnancy in multiple sclerosis (dated by TCRdb to between 2019 and 2020). With respect to the entire study: The study examined how the T cell repertoire changed over the course of pregnancy in women with multiple sclerosis.

Via the germline V gene (reference sequence), CDR1 is LNHDA and CDR2 SQIVND. V loses 2 bases of germline sequence and J loses 9 bases, and the interval between the two ends is 12 bases. Measured from the cysteine to the phenylalanine, the CDR3 is 13 residues long. The kept DNA is CDR3 alone, 39 bases in frame from the first base. Concerning this clone itself: Its antigen specificity is not known. No much larger clonotype is one base removed from it; base qualities were not supplied.

Receptor libraries were prepared by the immunoSEQ multiplex PCR assay. Entries here come from immuneACCESS through TCRdb and include only in-frame sequences with V and J called. Some clones fail to appear in such tables; in the studies checked, an unresolved V gene covers under half of the shortfall, and the cause of the remainder is unknown. Counted in this sample were around 61,000 clones; roughly 89% of them appeared once. 5.3% of the sample comes from the top ten. The rearrangement joined TRBV19 to TRBJ2-3, with the D gene too uncertain to name. This TCR was recovered from a human donor whose cells served as feeder cells for cultures in a pregnancy study. Sequencing input: peripheral blood from another person, used as feeder cells. This receptor carries the CDR3 CASSIKAWQTQYF. In nucleotides, the sequence is TGTGCCAGTAGTATAAAGGCCTGGCAGACGCAGTATTTT.